The 8 T cell receptor beta chains below were found in one sample sequenced in a study of PD-1 blockade in classical Hodgkin lymphoma. Autologous stem cell transplantation was followed by relapse in every patient, and brentuximab vedotin exposure varied. This table comes from immunoSEQ multiplex PCR, and its TCRdb copy is limited to in-frame clones, with some not included. This table holds roughly 140,000 clones, about 78% found once. The sample in question was peripheral blood mononuclear cells (PBMCs), obtained before the second cycle of nivolumab. The origin of the receptors is a human donor with classical Hodgkin lymphoma.

The chain employs TRBV4-1 and TRBJ2-3; 8 bases fit TRBD2. The CDR3 has 17 residues. Germline V gives CDR1 MGHRA, CDR2 YSYEKL. The ends lost 2 bases at V and 2 bases at J; junction bases unmatched: 9. CDR3 region: CASSQPRTSTHTDTQYF. The CDR3 nucleotides read TGCGCCAGCAGCCAACCGCGGACTAGCACTCACACAGATACGCAGTATTTT.

The rearrangement joins TRBV5-1 to TRBJ1-1, with a possible D match to TRBD1 (5 bases). The germline CDR1 and CDR2 sequences are SGHRS and YFSETQ. The CDR3 runs 17 residues. The germline V and J ends were trimmed by 2 bases and 0 bases, with 17 bases remaining between them. DNA of the CDR3: TGCGCCAGCAGCTTCGGCACCAGGAACAGGATGAACACTGAAGCTTTCTTT. Protein sequence: CASSFGTRNRMNTEAFF.

This chain connects TRBV21-1 to TRBJ1-1; TRBD1, the table's D call, lacks a check against the DNA. TRBV21-1 is a listed pseudogene. This CDR3 is 17 amino acids long. The CDR3 loop is CASSKAPWAIKNTEAFF. The CDR3, as DNA: TGTGCCAGCAGCAAAGCTCCCTGGGCCATTAAGAACACTGAAGCTTTCTTT.

V and J are TRBV18 and TRBJ2-7; TRBD1 matches at 10 bases. Per germline, CDR1 KGHSH and CDR2 LQKENI. V was clipped by 5 bases and J by 1 base; unmatched bases: 5. The CDR3 is 15 residues long. The CDR3 sequence: CASSSRDRGSYEQYF. As DNA, the CDR3 is TGTGCCAGCTCATCCCGGGACAGGGGATCCTACGAGCAGTACTTC.

With regard to this clone: At one end the junction does not follow the germline gene, possibly because of a read error. This sequence joins TRBV18 and TRBJ2-7, with 9 bases matching TRBD2. This CDR3 region has 16 residues. CDR1 KGHSH and CDR2 LQKENI come from the germline V gene. CDR3 amino acids: CASSPLTTSGSYEQYF. CDR3 bases: TGTGCCAGCTCGCCACTCACGACTAGCGGAAGCTACGAGCAGTACTTC.

The chain recombines TRBV27 with TRBJ2-1; no firm D call. CDR1 is MNHEY and CDR2 is SMNVEV in the germline V gene (reference sequence). V lost 3 bases to trimming and J lost 0 bases, with 9 bases between them. The length of the CDR3 is 15 residues. Here the CDR3 reads CASSFGIISYNEQFF. The CDR3 DNA follows: TGTGCCAGCAGTTTTGGCATTATCTCCTACAATGAGCAGTTCTTC.

This chain uses TRBV4-2 with TRBJ2-1; tentative D call: TRBD2 (6 bases). The germline V and J ends were trimmed by 1 base and 4 bases, with 14 bases remaining between them. The CDR3 extends over 16 amino acids. Germline values: CDR1 LGHNA, CDR2 YNFKEQ. The CDR3 bases are TGTGCCAGCAGCCAAGTTGGACTAACGGGTTACAATGAGCAGTTCTTC. As protein: CASSQVGLTGYNEQFF.

This sequence joins TRBV5-5 and TRBJ2-7; TRBD2 might be the D (7 bases). The germline CDR1 and CDR2 sequences are SGHKS and YYEKEE (reference sequence). Deletions cut 0 bases from V and 12 bases from J, with 19 bases between. CDR3 size: 14 residues. This CDR3 reads CASSLGQAKGGWYF. In DNA form, the CDR3 reads TGTGCCAGCAGCTTGGGTCAGGCCAAGGGGGGGTGGTACTTC.